The 30 T cell receptor beta chains reported below all come from one sample, sequenced in a study of OX40 agonist ivuxolimab in advanced cancers. Libraries were made using the immunoSEQ multiplex PCR assay. Sourced from immuneACCESS, this table was stored by TCRdb with only in-frame sequences that have V and J called. A share of the clones is absent; for the studies checked, an unresolved V gene accounts for under half, and the remainder has no known explanation. The sample table lists 80,000 to 95,000 clones, approximately 88% of them with a count of one. Approximately 1.3% of the sample lies in the top ten. The sample here was CD4+ or CD8+ T cells sorted from blood, taken in a trial of the OX40 agonist ivuxolimab. These receptors all come from an adult with an advanced solid tumor such as melanoma, head and neck, liver or kidney cancer.

The V and J genes are TRBV11-2 and TRBJ2-2; D is unclear. This CDR3 has 15 amino acids. V lost 1 base and J 1 base, leaving 7 bases between the germline ends. Germline V lookup: CDR1 SGHAT, CDR2 FQNNGV. The CDR3 coding sequence is TGTGCCAGCAGCTTAGTCAGATTGAACACCGGGGAGCTGTTTTTT. It codes for CASSLVRLNTGELFF.

The genes are TRBV7-9 and TRBJ1-6, with D maybe TRBD1 (5 bases). Trimming pared 2 bases from V and 10 bases from J, leaving 18 bases between. The CDR3 is 16 amino acids. Germline values: CDR1 SEHNR, CDR2 FQNEAQ (reference sequence). The CDR3 region is CASSLRGSGRASPLHF. CDR3 in DNA: TGTGCCAGCAGCTTAAGGGGAAGCGGCAGGGCATCACCCCTCCACTTT.

The chain is built from TRBV7-8 and TRBJ1-1, with D possibly being TRBD1 (5 bases). Germline V gene data show CDR1 as SGHVS and CDR2 as FQNEAQ. The CDR3 is 15 residues long. Trimming pared 3 bases from V and 0 bases from J, leaving 11 bases between. CDR3 in amino acids: CASSFRAGVNTEAFF. As DNA, the CDR3 is TGTGCCAGCAGCTTTAGGGCGGGGGTGAACACTGAAGCTTTCTTT. Based on the CDR3 plus reference TRBV7-8 and TRBJ1-1, the full variable domain is GAGVSQSPRYKVAKRGQDVALRCDPISGHVSLFWYQQALGQGPEFLTYFQNEAQLDKSGLPSDRFFAERPEGSVSTLKIQRTQQEDSAVYLCASSFRAGVNTEAFFGQGTRLTVV.

The V and J genes are TRBV19 and TRBJ2-2; tentatively, D is TRBD1 or TRBD2 (6 bases each). Germline V gene sequence: CDR1 LNHDA, CDR2 SQIVND (reference sequence). The V and J ends lost 5 bases and 7 bases respectively, with 14 bases between them. CDR3 size: 14 residues. The CDR3: CASSLAGQGGELFF. DNA for the CDR3: TGTGCCAGTAGTCTCGCGGGACAAGGCGGGGAGCTGTTTTTT.

The gene calls are TRBV6-1 and TRBJ2-7; D remains ambiguous. CDR1 is MNHNS, CDR2 SASEGT, per germline. V gave up 2 bases and J gave up 3 bases, with 5 bases separating them. CDR3 length equals 12 residues. Here the CDR3 reads CASSEKNYEQYF. The CDR3 nucleotides read TGTGCCAGCAGTGAAAAGAACTACGAGCAGTACTTC.

The rearrangement links TRBV9 to TRBJ1-3, with unresolved D. Trimming shortened V by 2 bases and J by 2 bases, and 8 bases separated the two germline ends. CDR3 length equals 14 residues. Germline loops: CDR1 SGDLS, CDR2 YYNGEE. Here the CDR3 reads CASSVEGAGNTIYF. As DNA, the CDR3 is TGTGCCAGCAGCGTGGAGGGTGCTGGAAACACCATATATTTT. The full variable domain, its missing parts supplied by reference TRBV9 and TRBJ1-3, is DSGVTQTPKHLITATGQRVTLRCSPRSGDLSVYWYQQSLDQGLQFLIQYYNGEERAKGNILERFSAQQFPDLHSELNLSSLELGDSALYFCASSVEGAGNTIYFGEGSWLTVV.

The rearrangement links TRBV5-1 to TRBJ2-4; the D is unclear. The length of the CDR3 is 12 residues. The V gene lost 0 bases and the J gene lost 11 bases, with 9 bases spanning the gap. Per the germline V gene, CDR1 is SGHRS and CDR2 is YFSETQ. The chain's CDR3 is CASSLDTSVQYF. For the CDR3, the DNA is TGCGCCAGCAGCTTGGACACTTCAGTTCAGTACTTC.

This chain uses TRBV4-2 with TRBJ2-7; D is ambiguous. The CDR3 consists of 15 residues. CDR1 and CDR2 from the germline V gene are LGHNA and YNFKEQ. Trimming stripped 0 bases from V and 3 bases from J, with 12 bases between. In nucleotides, the CDR3 is TGTGCCAGCAGCCAAGACTCATCTCCCGACTACGAGCAGTACTTC. Translating it yields CASSQDSSPDYEQYF.

The chain couples TRBV11-3 to TRBJ2-7, with 9 bases matching TRBD2. CDR1 SGHNT and CDR2 YENEEA come from the germline V gene. The CDR3 totals 13 residues. V gave up 5 bases and J gave up 13 bases; unmatched junction bases: 12. The CDR3 sequence is CASSPRGAGGSYF. In DNA, the CDR3 is TGTGCCAGCAGCCCCCGGGGAGCGGGGGGATCTTACTTC.

This clone was seen a handful of times. CDR3 bases: TGTGCCAGCAGTGAAGATTGGGGGTCCACAGCTAGCTACACCTTC. It is translated as CASSEDWGSTASYTF. The chain combines TRBV6-1 with TRBJ1-2; possibly TRBD1 for D (5 bases). V shed 1 base and J shed 9 bases, with 18 bases lying between them. Germline CDR1 reads MNHNS; CDR2 reads SASEGT. The CDR3 sequence is 15 residues long.

V gene TRBV28 combines with J gene TRBJ1-6; D call uncertain. Germline assignment: CDR1 MDHEN and CDR2 SYDVKM. The CDR3 covers 12 residues. The ends were cut back, 8 bases at V and 4 bases at J, with 6 bases in the middle. The CDR3, as DNA: TGTGCCAGCCGGAGATATAATTCACCCCTCCACTTT. This codes for CASRRYNSPLHF.

The CDR3 DNA follows: TGCGCCAGCAGCGCGCTCAGCACAGATACGCAGTATTTT. This encodes CASSALSTDTQYF. The chain uses TRBV5-1 and TRBJ2-3; D is uncertain. Trimming took off 4 bases at V and 0 bases at J, with 6 bases between the two ends. The CDR3 has 13 residues. Per germline, CDR1 SGHRS and CDR2 YFSETQ.

This clone was counted a few times. The chain links TRBV7-6 to TRBJ2-7; D is perhaps TRBD2 (6 bases). Trimming removed 0 bases from V and 6 bases from J, with 9 bases in between. Germline CDR1 is SGHVS and CDR2 is FNYEAQ. The CDR3 contains 13 residues. The CDR3 DNA reads TGTGCCAGCAGCTTAGCGGGAGGTGGCGAGCAGTACTTC. This encodes CASSLAGGGEQYF.

This rearrangement joins TRBV10-3 to TRBJ1-3, with TRBD1 as a possible D gene (5 bases). The CDR3 length is 17 residues. Per germline, CDR1 ENHRY and CDR2 SYGVKD. Trimming shortened V by 4 bases and J by 4 bases, and 20 bases separated the two germline ends. CDR3 region: CAISGGAGPAGGNTIYF. CDR3 DNA sequence: TGTGCCATCAGTGGCGGGGCAGGGCCCGCGGGCGGAAACACCATATATTTT.

The V gene is TRBV10-3, the J gene TRBJ1-1; 11 bases match TRBD1. The ends lost 4 bases at V and 4 bases at J; junction bases unmatched: 2. The CDR3 loop spans 14 amino acids. Germline CDR1 ENHRY, CDR2 SYGVKD. The CDR3 protein is CAISGTGGRTEAFF. CDR3 coding DNA: TGTGCCATCAGTGGGACAGGGGGCCGCACTGAAGCTTTCTTT.

The chain recombines TRBV11-3 with TRBJ2-1; D call uncertain. CDR3 length: 15 residues. Germline V gene data show CDR1 as SGHNT and CDR2 as YENEEA. Trimming took 1 base from V and 9 from J, leaving 16 bases between them. The CDR3 is CASSLGSRYNSEQFF. The DNA for the CDR3 is TGTGCCAGCAGCTTAGGGTCCCGTTATAATAGTGAGCAGTTCTTC.

This chain uses TRBV7-9 with TRBJ2-1, with 8 positions matching TRBD2. The J segment lost 8 bases and the V segment lost 1 base, leaving 7 bases of the junction unmatched. This CDR3 has 15 residues. Germline CDR1 SEHNR, CDR2 FQNEAQ (reference sequence). The CDR3 loop reads CASSLDGRALDEQFF. The CDR3 DNA follows: TGTGCCAGCAGCTTAGACGGGAGGGCCCTCGATGAGCAGTTCTTC.

The rearrangement uses TRBV20-1 and TRBJ2-3; D not resolved. Germline assignment: CDR1 DFQATT and CDR2 SNEGSKA (reference sequence). The CDR3 spans 11 residues. DNA of the CDR3: TGCAGCCTGGGGTTCACAGATACGCAGTATTTT. This encodes CSLGFTDTQYF.

The CDR3 here is CASSSGGAANVLTF. The DNA of the CDR3 is TGTGCCAGCTCGTCGGGGGGAGCGGCCAACGTCCTGACTTTC. The genes are TRBV6-6 and TRBJ2-6; TRBD2 agrees at 7 bases. J lost 6 bases, V lost 8 bases, and 7 bases had no gene match. This CDR3 comprises 14 residues. Looked up from germline, CDR1 is MNHNY and CDR2 is SVGAGI (reference sequence).

This clone was counted a single time. The chain links TRBV6-1 to TRBJ1-5; a weak D match, TRBD1 (6 bases). This CDR3 contains 15 residues. CDR1 is MNHNS, CDR2 SASEGT, per germline. Trimming took off 7 bases at V and 0 bases at J, with 13 bases between the two ends. This CDR3 is CASKIQGNSNQPQHF. The CDR3 DNA reads as TGTGCCAGCAAAATACAGGGAAATAGCAATCAGCCCCAGCATTTT.

The chain employs TRBV7-2 and TRBJ2-1; 10 bases fit TRBD2. J was trimmed by 4 bases and V by 4 bases; bases with no gene match: 7. The germline V gene has CDR1 SGHTA and CDR2 FQGNSA. The CDR3 loop spans 16 amino acids. Here the CDR3 DNA reads TGTGCCAGCAGCTCCCTAGCGGGGGCCGGTTACAATGAGCAGTTCTTC. Encoded protein: CASSSLAGAGYNEQFF.

This clone showed up just once. The chain employs TRBV6-6 and TRBJ2-2; D may correspond to TRBD1 or TRBD2 (5 bases each). Germline CDR1 and CDR2: MNHNY and SVGAGI (reference sequence). The length of the CDR3 is 14 residues. V was clipped by 7 bases and J by 3 bases, with 12 bases between them. CDR3 DNA: TGTGCCAGCAAAAGGGGACGGGACACCGGGGAGCTGTTTTTT. It codes for CASKRGRDTGELFF.

This chain joins TRBV15 and TRBJ2-5, with a tentative D call TRBD1 (5 bases). The germline gives CDR1 LNHNV, CDR2 YYDKDF (reference sequence). This CDR3 spans 15 amino acids. The ends were cut back, 1 base at V and 5 bases at J, with 14 bases in the middle. The CDR3 protein is CATSRGPGLLETQYF. In nucleotides, the CDR3 is TGTGCCACCAGCAGAGGCCCAGGGCTTTTGGAGACCCAGTACTTC.

The genes are TRBV7-2 and TRBJ2-7, with D tentatively TRBD2 (5 bases). Germline CDR1 is SGHTA and CDR2 is FQGNSA. The CDR3 length is 14 residues. V gave up 1 base and J gave up 2 bases, with 9 bases separating them. CDR3 nucleotide sequence: TGTGCCAGCAGCTTAGATGGGAGTACCTACGAGCAGTACTTC. It yields the protein CASSLDGSTYEQYF.

This clone was counted a single time. V and J are TRBV19 and TRBJ2-1; 9 positions agree with TRBD2. Germline values: CDR1 LNHDA, CDR2 SQIVND (reference sequence). V shed 6 bases and J 5 bases; nucleotides not matched to a gene: 2. The CDR3 is made up of 13 amino acids. CDR3 in DNA: TGTGCCAGTAGGCCTAGCGGGAACAATGAGCAGTTCTTC. Translated, it gives CASRPSGNNEQFF.

The chain joins TRBV7-8 to TRBJ1-6, with 9 bases fitting TRBD1. The V gene's germline CDR1 is SGHVS and CDR2 FQNEAQ. The CDR3 runs 20 residues. The V gene end was trimmed by 5 bases and the J gene end by 0 bases; junction bases not matched to a gene: 14. CDR3 DNA: TGTGCCAGCAGCATCACCGGGACAGGGACGCCGAGCTCCTATAATTCACCCCTCCACTTT. It encodes CASSITGTGTPSSYNSPLHF.

The gene calls are TRBV11-2 and TRBJ1-4; possible D gene TRBD1, 5 bases. V dropped 4 bases and J dropped 7 bases, with 7 bases sitting between them. Germline V gene sequence: CDR1 SGHAT, CDR2 FQNNGV. CDR3 length: 12 residues. The DNA for the CDR3 is TGTGCCAGCAGCTGGGGGGGTGAAAAACTGTTTTTT. Protein: CASSWGGEKLFF.

The V call is TRBV2, the J call TRBJ2-1; a weak D match, TRBD2 (6 bases). Germline V gene sequence: CDR1 SNHLY, CDR2 FYNNEI. The CDR3 extends over 16 amino acids. The V end was cut by 2 bases, the J end by 10 bases, with 21 bases between. The CDR3 bases are TGTGCCAGCAGTGAAAAGGCATCCGGGCGGGACCGGGAGCAGTTCTTC. Its translation is CASSEKASGRDREQFF.

The V call is TRBV11-2, the J call TRBJ2-7, with 11 nucleotides matching TRBD2. CDR3 length equals 15 residues. From germline, CDR1 is SGHAT and CDR2 FQNNGV. The V gene end was trimmed by 8 bases and the J gene end by 0 bases; junction bases not matched to a gene: 6. The CDR3 DNA is TGTGCCAGCTCCCTGGGGACTAGCGGCTCCTACGAGCAGTACTTC. Encoded protein: CASSLGTSGSYEQYF.

The chain employs TRBV6-5 and TRBJ2-3; D is ambiguous. CDR3 length: 14 amino acids. Germline values: CDR1 MNHEY, CDR2 SVGAGI. V was clipped by 6 bases and J by 2 bases, with 12 bases between them. This chain's CDR3 is CASRPRTLTDTQYF. DNA for the CDR3: TGTGCCAGCAGGCCCCGGACCCTCACAGATACGCAGTATTTT.